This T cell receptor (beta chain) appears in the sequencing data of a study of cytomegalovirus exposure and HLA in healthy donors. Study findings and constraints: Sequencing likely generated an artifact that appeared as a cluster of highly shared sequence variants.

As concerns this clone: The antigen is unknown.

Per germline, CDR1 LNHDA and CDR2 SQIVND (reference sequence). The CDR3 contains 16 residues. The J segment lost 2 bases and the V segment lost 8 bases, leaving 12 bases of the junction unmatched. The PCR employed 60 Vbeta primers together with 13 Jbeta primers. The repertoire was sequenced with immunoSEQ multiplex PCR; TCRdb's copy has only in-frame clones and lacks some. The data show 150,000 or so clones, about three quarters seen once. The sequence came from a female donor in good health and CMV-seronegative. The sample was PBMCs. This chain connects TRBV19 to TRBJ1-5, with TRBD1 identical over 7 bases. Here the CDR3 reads CASAQPVTGGNQPQHF. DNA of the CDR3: TGTGCCAGTGCCCAGCCCGTTACAGGGGGCAATCAGCCCCAGCATTTT. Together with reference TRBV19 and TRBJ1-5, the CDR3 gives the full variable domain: DGGITQSPKYLFRKEGQNVTLSCEQNLNHDAMYWYRQDPGQGLRLIYYSQIVNDFQKGDIAEGYSVSREKKESFPLTVTSAQKNPTAFYLCASAQPVTGGNQPQHFGDGTRLSIL.